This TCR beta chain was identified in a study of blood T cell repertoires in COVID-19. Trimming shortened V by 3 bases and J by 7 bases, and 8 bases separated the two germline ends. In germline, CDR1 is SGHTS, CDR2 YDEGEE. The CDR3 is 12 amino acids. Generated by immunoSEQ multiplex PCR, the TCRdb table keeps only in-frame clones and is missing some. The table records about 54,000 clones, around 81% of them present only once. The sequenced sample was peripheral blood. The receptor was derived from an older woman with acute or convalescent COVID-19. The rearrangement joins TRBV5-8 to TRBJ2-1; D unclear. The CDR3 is CASSSRGNEQFF. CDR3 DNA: TGTGCCAGCAGCTCTAGAGGTAATGAGCAGTTCTTC.